This paragraph covers one T cell receptor (beta chain) sequence. This sample was taken from a study of blood T cell repertoires in COVID-19. Background on the study: Samples came from the United States, Italy and Spain, spanning acute and convalescent COVID-19.

Germline CDR1 reads LNHDA; CDR2 reads SQIVND (reference sequence). V lost 10 bases to trimming and J lost 1 base, with 13 bases between them. CDR3 size: 13 residues. Clinical history as reported by participants underpinned cohort assignment. How the authors handled the data: Scientists estimated how many nucleated cells there were by amplifying reference gene primers. Assay used: immunoSEQ multiplex PCR; TCRdb lists only in-frame clones, some missing. The V and J calls and the clone size are those of that table, but D and trimming were determined from the DNA. The sample lists 110,000 to 150,000 clones, more than 80% occurring once.

The receptor's source is a man between 50 and 59 years old who had recovered from COVID-19. The chain recombines TRBV19 with TRBJ1-1; unclear D gene. Sequenced material: PBMCs or T cells enriched from blood (not recorded which). The CDR3 here is CATSRVGNTEAFF. The DNA for the CDR3 is TGTGCCACTTCCCGGGTCGGGAACACTGAAGCTTTCTTT.